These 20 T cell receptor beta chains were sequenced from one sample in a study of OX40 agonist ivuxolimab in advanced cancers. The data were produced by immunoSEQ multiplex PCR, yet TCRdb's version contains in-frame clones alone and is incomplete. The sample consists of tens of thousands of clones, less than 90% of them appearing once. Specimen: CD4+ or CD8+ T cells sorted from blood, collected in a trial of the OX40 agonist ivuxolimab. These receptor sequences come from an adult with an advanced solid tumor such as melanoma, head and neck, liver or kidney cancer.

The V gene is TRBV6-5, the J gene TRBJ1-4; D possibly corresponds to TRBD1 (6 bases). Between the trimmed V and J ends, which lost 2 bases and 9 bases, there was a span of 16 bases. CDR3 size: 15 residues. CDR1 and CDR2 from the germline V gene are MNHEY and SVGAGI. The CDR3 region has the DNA TGTGCCAGCAGTTACCAGTCCCGGGACACGCAAAAACTGTTTTTT. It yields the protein CASSYQSRDTQKLFF.

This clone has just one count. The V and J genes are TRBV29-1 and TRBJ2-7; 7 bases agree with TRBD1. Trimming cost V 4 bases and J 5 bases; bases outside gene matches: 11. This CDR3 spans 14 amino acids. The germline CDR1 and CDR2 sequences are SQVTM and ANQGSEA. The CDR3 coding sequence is TGCAGCGTTGGGCTAAACAGGGGTCACAACGAGCAGTACTTC. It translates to CSVGLNRGHNEQYF.

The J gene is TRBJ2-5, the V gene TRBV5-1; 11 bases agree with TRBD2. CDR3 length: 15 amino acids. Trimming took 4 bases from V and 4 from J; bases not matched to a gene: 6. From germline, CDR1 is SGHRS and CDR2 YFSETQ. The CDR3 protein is CASSTTSGRLETQYF. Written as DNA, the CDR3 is TGCGCCAGCAGCACCACTAGCGGGAGACTAGAGACCCAGTACTTC.

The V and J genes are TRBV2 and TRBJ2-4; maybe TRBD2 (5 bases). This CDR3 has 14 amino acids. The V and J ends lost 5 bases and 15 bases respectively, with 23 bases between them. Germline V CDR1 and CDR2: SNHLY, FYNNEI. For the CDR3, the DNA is TGTGCCAGCAGTAAACGAAAAAACCGGGAAAGAGCGTACTTC. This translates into CASSKRKNRERAYF.

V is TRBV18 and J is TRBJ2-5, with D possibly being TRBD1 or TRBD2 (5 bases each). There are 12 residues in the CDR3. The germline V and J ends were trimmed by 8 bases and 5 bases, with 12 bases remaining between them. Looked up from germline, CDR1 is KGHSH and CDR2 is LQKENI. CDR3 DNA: TGTGCCAGCAGAGGGGCAAAGGAGACCCAGTACTTC. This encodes CASRGAKETQYF.

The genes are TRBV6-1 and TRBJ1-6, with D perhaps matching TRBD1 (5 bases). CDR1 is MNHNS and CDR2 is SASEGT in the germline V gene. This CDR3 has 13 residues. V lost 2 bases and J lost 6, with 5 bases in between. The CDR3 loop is CASSEQGNSPLHF. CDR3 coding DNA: TGTGCCAGCAGTGAACAGGGTAATTCACCCCTCCACTTT.

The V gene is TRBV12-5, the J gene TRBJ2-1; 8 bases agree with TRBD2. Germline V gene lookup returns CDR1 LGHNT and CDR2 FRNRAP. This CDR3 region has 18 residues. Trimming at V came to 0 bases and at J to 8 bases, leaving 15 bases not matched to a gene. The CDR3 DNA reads TGTGCTAGTGGTTTGGTACTCTCGGGACTAGTGGGGGTCGATGAGCAGTTCTTC. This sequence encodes CASGLVLSGLVGVDEQFF. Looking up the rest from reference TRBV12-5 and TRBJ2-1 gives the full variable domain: DARVTQTPRHKVTEMGQEVTMRCQPILGHNTVFWYRQTMMQGLELLAYFRNRAPLDDSGMPKDRFSAEMPDATLATLKIQPSEPRDSAVYFCASGLVLSGLVGVDEQFFGPGTRLTVL.

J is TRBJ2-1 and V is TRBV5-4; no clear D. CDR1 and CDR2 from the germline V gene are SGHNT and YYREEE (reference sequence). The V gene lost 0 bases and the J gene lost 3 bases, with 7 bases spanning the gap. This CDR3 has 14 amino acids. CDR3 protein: CASSLGQIYNEQFF. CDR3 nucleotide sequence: TGTGCCAGCAGCTTGGGCCAGATCTACAATGAGCAGTTCTTC.

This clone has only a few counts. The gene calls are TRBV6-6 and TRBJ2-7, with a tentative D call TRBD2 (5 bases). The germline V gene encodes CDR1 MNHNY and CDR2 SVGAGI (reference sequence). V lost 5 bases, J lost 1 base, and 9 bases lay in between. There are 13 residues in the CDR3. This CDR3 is CASSGLSSYEQYF. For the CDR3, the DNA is TGTGCCAGCAGTGGACTGTCTTCCTACGAGCAGTACTTC.

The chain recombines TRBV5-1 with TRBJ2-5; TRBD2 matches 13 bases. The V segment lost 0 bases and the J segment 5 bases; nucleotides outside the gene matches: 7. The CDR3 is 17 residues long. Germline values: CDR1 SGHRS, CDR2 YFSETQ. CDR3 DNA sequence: TGCGCCAGCAGCTTGGGGACTAGCGGGAGCGCCCGGGAGACCCAGTACTTC. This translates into CASSLGTSGSARETQYF.

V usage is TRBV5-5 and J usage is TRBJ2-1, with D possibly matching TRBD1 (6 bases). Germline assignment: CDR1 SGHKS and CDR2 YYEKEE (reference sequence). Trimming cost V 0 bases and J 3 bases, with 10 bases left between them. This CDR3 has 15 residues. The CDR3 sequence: CASSLVQGFYNEQFF. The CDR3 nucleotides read TGTGCCAGCAGCTTGGTCCAGGGGTTCTACAATGAGCAGTTCTTC.

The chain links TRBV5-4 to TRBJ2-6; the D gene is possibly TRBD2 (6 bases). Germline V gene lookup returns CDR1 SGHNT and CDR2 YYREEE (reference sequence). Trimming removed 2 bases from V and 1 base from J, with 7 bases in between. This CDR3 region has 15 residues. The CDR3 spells CASSFGTSGANVLTF. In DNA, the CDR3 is TGTGCCAGCAGCTTTGGGACTTCTGGGGCCAACGTCCTGACTTTC.

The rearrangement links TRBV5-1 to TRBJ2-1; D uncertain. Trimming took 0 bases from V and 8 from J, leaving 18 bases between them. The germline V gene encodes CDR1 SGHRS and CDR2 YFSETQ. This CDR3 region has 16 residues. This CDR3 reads CASSLAKFLVGDEQFF. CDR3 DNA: TGCGCCAGCAGCTTGGCTAAGTTTCTAGTGGGCGATGAGCAGTTCTTC.

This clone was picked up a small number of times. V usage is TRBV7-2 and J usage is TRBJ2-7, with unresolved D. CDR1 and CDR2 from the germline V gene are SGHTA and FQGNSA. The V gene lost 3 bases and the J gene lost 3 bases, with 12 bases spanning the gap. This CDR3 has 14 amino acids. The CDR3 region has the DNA TGTGCCAGCAGCTTGTTTCTCGATCGCTACGAGCAGTACTTC. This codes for CASSLFLDRYEQYF.

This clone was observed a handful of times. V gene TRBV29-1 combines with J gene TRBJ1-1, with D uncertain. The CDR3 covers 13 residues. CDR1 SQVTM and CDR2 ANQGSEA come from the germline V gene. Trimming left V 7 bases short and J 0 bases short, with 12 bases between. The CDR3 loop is CSATGGVNTEAFF. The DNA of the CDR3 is TGCAGCGCTACCGGTGGGGTGAACACTGAAGCTTTCTTT.

The CDR3 nucleotides are TGTGCCAGCAGGAGGGACAGGAACCAAGAGACCCAGTACTTC. It yields the protein CASRRDRNQETQYF. V usage is TRBV6-5 and J usage is TRBJ2-5; 8 nucleotides line up with TRBD1. V shed 6 bases and J 0 bases; nucleotides not matched to a gene: 3. The CDR3 runs 14 residues. CDR1 is MNHEY, CDR2 SVGAGI, per germline.

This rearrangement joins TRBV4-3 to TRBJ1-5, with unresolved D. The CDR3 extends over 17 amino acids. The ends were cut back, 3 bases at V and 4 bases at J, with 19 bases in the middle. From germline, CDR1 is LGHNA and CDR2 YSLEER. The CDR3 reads CASSQDLYPGINQPQHF. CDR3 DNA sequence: TGCGCCAGCAGCCAGGACCTCTACCCTGGGATTAATCAGCCCCAGCATTTT.

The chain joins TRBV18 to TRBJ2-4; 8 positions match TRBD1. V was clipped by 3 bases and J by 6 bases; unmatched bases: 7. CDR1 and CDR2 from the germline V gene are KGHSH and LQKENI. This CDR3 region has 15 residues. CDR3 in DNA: TGTGCCAGCTCACCCCTCGGACAGGGAGGAAACATTCAGTACTTC. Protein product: CASSPLGQGGNIQYF. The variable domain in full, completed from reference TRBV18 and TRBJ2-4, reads NAGVMQNPRHLVRRRGQEARLRCSPMKGHSHVYWYRQLPEEGLKFMVYLQKENIIDESGMPKERFSAEFPKEGPSILRIQQVVRGDSAAYFCASSPLGQGGNIQYFGAGTRLSVL.

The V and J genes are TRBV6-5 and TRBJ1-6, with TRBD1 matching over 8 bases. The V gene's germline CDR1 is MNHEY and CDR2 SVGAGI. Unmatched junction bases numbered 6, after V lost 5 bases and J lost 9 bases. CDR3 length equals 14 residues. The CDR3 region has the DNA TGTGCCAGCAGTCGGACAGGGTTGGGTTCACCCCTCCACTTT. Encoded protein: CASSRTGLGSPLHF.

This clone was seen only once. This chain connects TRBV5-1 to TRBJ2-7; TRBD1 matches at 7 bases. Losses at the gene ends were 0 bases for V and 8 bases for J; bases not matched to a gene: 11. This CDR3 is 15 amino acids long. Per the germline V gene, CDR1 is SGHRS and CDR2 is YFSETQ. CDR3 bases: TGCGCCAGCAGCTTGGTATGGGGACAGCAGGCTCAGCAGTACTTC. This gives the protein CASSLVWGQQAQQYF.